These T cell receptor beta chains were read from a single sample in a study of T cell repertoires in aging, cancer and after chemotherapy. TCRdb re-analysed the multiplex PCR reads in MiXCR, keeping a single row per CDR3 protein. This table holds roughly 2,300 distinct CDR3 sequences, around a quarter found once. Specimen: blood. The source of these receptors is a human donor with a solid tumor. The CDR3 runs from the conserved cysteine through the conserved F or W. Fields, in order: V gene, J gene, D gene, clone size, CDR3 protein, CDR3 DNA. A D gene is named only where the DNA matches it firmly. A clone size is listed for some rows: how often the clone was seen (once, few, many), or a class if it is expanded.

TRBV9	TRBJ2-3	TRBD2	-	CASSVPSGSTDTQYF	TGTGCCAGCAGCGTACCTAGCGGGAGTACAGATACGCAGTATTTT
TRBV12-5	TRBJ1-6	-	-	CASGFGGNSPLHF	TGTGCTAGTGGTTTTGGGGGAAATTCACCCCTCCACTTT
TRBV5-8	TRBJ1-2	-	-	CASSVGPAPGYTF	TGTGCCAGCAGCGTAGGTCCGGCCCCTGGCTACACCTTC
TRBV6-1	TRBJ1-5	TRBD1	-	CATLPGTGGHQPQHF	TGTGCCACCCTACCCGGGACAGGGGGCCATCAGCCCCAGCATTTT
TRBV19	TRBJ2-3	TRBD2	-	CASSPNGLAGGTDTQYF	TGTGCCAGTAGTCCGAACGGACTAGCGGGGGGCACAGATACGCAGTATTTT
TRBV7-2	TRBJ2-1	TRBD2	medium-sized	CASSFAPTSGGANEQFF	TGTGCCAGCAGCTTCGCTCCGACTAGCGGGGGGGCCAATGAGCAGTTCTTC
TRBV29-1	TRBJ2-7	-	-	CSVVLALSPSYEQYF	TGCAGCGTTGTGTTAGCGTTATCCCCGTCCTACGAGCAGTACTTC
TRBV5-5	TRBJ1-1	TRBD1	few	CASSSGQTNTEAFF	TGTGCCAGCAGCTCGGGACAGACGAACACTGAAGCTTTCTTT
TRBV14	TRBJ1-6	-	few	CASSQDEGLSPLHF	TGTGCCAGCAGCCAAGATGAGGGGCTTTCACCCCTCCACTTT
TRBV5-4	TRBJ2-1	-	-	CASSLDPSSYNEQFF	TGTGCCAGCAGCTTGGATCCGAGCTCCTACAATGAGCAGTTCTTC
TRBV6-5	TRBJ1-5	-	-	CASSEGWRNQPQHF	TGTGCCAGCAGTGAAGGTTGGAGAAATCAGCCCCAGCATTTT
TRBV18	TRBJ2-1	-	-	CASSPGRDEQFF	TGTGCCAGCTCACCCGGACGGGATGAGCAGTTCTTC
TRBV20-1	TRBJ1-1	TRBD1	large	CSAREGRGNWEAFF	TGCAGTGCTAGAGAAGGCAGGGGGAATTGGGAAGCTTTCTTT
TRBV6-6	TRBJ2-3	TRBD2	medium-sized	CASSSNSGGLLADTQYF	TGTGCCAGCAGTTCAAATAGCGGGGGGCTTTTGGCAGATACGCAGTATTTT
TRBV7-2	TRBJ1-2	-	large	CASSLGGNYGYTF	TGTGCCAGCAGCTTAGGGGGGAACTATGGCTACACCTTC
TRBV30	TRBJ2-7	TRBD1	medium-sized	CAYLPGTGSYEQYF	TGTGCCTACCTACCTGGGACAGGGTCCTACGAGCAGTACTTC
TRBV24-1	TRBJ2-5	-	few	CATRSGRGGRETQYF	TGTGCCACCAGGTCGGGGAGAGGGGGAAGAGAGACCCAGTACTTC
TRBV19	TRBJ2-1	TRBD1	few	CASSITGVDNEQFF	TGTGCCAGTAGTATTACAGGGGTCGACAATGAGCAGTTCTTC
TRBV19	TRBJ1-5	-	-	CASSSVSGGNQPQHF	TGTGCCAGTAGTAGTGTTTCAGGGGGCAATCAGCCCCAGCATTTT
TRBV7-3	TRBJ1-1	-	-	CASSSGQMNTEAFF	TGTGCCAGCAGCTCCGGACAGATGAACACTGAAGCTTTCTTT
TRBV12-3/TRBV12-4	TRBJ1-5	-	-	CASSPRDQPQHF	TGTGCCAGCAGTCCTCGTGATCAGCCCCAGCATTTT
TRBV20-1	TRBJ2-5	-	few	CSALTDYDQYF	TGCAGTGCCCTGACCGATTACGACCAGTACTTC
TRBV11-2	TRBJ2-7	-	-	CASSLGYEEYF	TGTGCCAGCAGCTTAGGATACGAGGAGTACTTC
TRBV20-1	TRBJ1-6	TRBD1	few	CSARETGGYRNYNSPLHF	TGCAGTGCTAGAGAGACAGGGGGATATCGCAACTATAATTCACCCCTCCACTTT
TRBV5-1	TRBJ2-3	TRBD2	-	CASTTSGSSDTQYF	TGCGCCAGCACGACTAGCGGGTCTTCAGATACGCAGTATTTT
TRBV10-1	TRBJ2-1	TRBD2	few	CATIRASGGGSSYNEQFF	TGCGCCACCATAAGGGCTAGCGGGGGGGGAAGCTCCTACAATGAGCAGTTCTTC
TRBV6-5	TRBJ2-5	-	large	CASRETGTWGETQYF	TGTGCCAGCAGGGAGACCGGGACTTGGGGAGAGACCCAGTACTTC
TRBV5-5	TRBJ2-7	-	-	CASSLVGRSYEQYF	TGTGCCAGCAGCTTGGTGGGGCGTAGCTACGAGCAGTACTTC
TRBV10-3	TRBJ1-6	TRBD1	-	CAIKSASGGISPLHF	TGTGCCATCAAATCCGCTTCAGGGGGGATTTCACCCCTCCACTTT
TRBV5-1	TRBJ1-3	-	-	CASSLAAGNGNTIYF	TGCGCCAGCAGCTTGGCCGCAGGGAATGGAAACACCATATATTTT
TRBV7-3	TRBJ2-1	-	few	CASSLSAPPSYNEQFF	TGTGCCAGCAGCTTATCAGCACCCCCCTCCTACAATGAGCAGTTCTTC
TRBV18	TRBJ1-3	-	-	CASSPPSNSVNTIYF	TGTGCCAGCTCACCCCCCAGCAACTCTGTAAACACCATATATTTT
TRBV5-4	TRBJ2-1	-	-	CASSYLDSPRNNEQFF	TGTGCCAGCAGCTATCTGGACTCGCCACGCAACAATGAGCAGTTCTTC
TRBV6-5	TRBJ1-1	-	few	CASSYRGITEAFF	TGTGCCAGCAGTTACCGAGGGATTACTGAAGCTTTCTTT
TRBV7-9	TRBJ1-2	TRBD1	-	CASSLSPGQGISGYTF	TGTGCCAGCAGCTTATCCCCGGGACAGGGGATAAGTGGCTACACCTTC
TRBV10-3	TRBJ2-1	TRBD2	-	CAIRLGTSGGNEQFF	TGTGCCATCAGACTTGGGACTAGCGGGGGCAATGAGCAGTTCTTC
TRBV6-2/TRBV6-3	TRBJ2-3	TRBD2	few	CASSWTSGGAADTQYF	TGTGCCAGCAGTTGGACTAGCGGGGGGGCCGCAGATACGCAGTATTTT
TRBV28	TRBJ1-5	-	-	CASTRQDRNYQPQHF	TGTGCCAGCACGCGACAAGACAGGAATTATCAGCCCCAGCATTTT
TRBV11-2	TRBJ1-4	-	few	CASSGGSGGEKLFF	TGTGCCAGCAGCGGCGGATCCGGGGGGGAAAAACTGTTTTTT
TRBV5-1	TRBJ2-7	TRBD2	-	CASSFLTRTRGDEQYF	TGCGCCAGCAGCTTCCTAACGAGGACTAGAGGGGACGAGCAGTACTTC
TRBV5-1	TRBJ2-1	TRBD2	-	CASSLVLAGTSYNEQFF	TGCGCCAGCAGCTTGGTATTAGCGGGGACCTCCTACAATGAGCAGTTCTTC
TRBV20-1	TRBJ2-1	TRBD2	-	CSPGVAGSSYNEQFF	TGCAGTCCCGGGGTAGCGGGAAGCTCCTACAATGAGCAGTTCTTC
TRBV20-1	TRBJ1-1	-	-	CSAGKGAEWTEAFF	TGCAGTGCTGGAAAAGGGGCCGAATGGACTGAAGCTTTCTTT
TRBV30	TRBJ2-1	TRBD1	-	CAWIDRGRSNEQFF	TGTGCCTGGATAGACAGGGGGCGCTCCAATGAGCAGTTCTTC
TRBV6-4	TRBJ2-2	-	-	CASSDSGSGELFF	TGTGCCAGCAGTGACTCGGGGTCCGGGGAGCTGTTTTTT
TRBV15	TRBJ1-6	-	few	CATGTSNSPLHF	TGTGCCACCGGGACCTCAAATTCACCCCTCCACTTT
TRBV18	TRBJ1-1	-	-	CASSPSRLPLWGTEAFF	TGTGCCAGCTCACCGAGCAGACTACCATTGTGGGGCACTGAAGCTTTCTTT
TRBV30	TRBJ1-4	-	-	CAWSAAFGRATNEKLFF	TGTGCCTGGAGTGCCGCCTTCGGACGTGCAACTAATGAAAAACTGTTTTTT
TRBV5-4	TRBJ2-3	-	few	CASSLANPSGGRTDTQYF	TGTGCCAGCAGCTTGGCAAATCCTTCTGGCGGACGCACAGATACGCAGTATTTT
TRBV24-1	TRBJ2-3	TRBD2	few	CATSEPGLAGDTDTQYF	TGTGCCACCAGTGAGCCCGGACTAGCGGGAGACACAGATACGCAGTATTTT
TRBV19	TRBJ2-3	-	medium-sized	CASSPIIRGTDTQYF	TGTGCCAGTAGCCCGATTATCCGGGGCACAGATACGCAGTATTTT
TRBV11-2	TRBJ2-1	-	medium-sized	CASSLNLNEQFF	TGTGCCAGCAGCTTAAATCTCAATGAGCAGTTCTTC
TRBV7-9	TRBJ1-2	-	medium-sized	CASSLFHYGYTF	TGTGCCAGCAGCCTTTTCCACTATGGCTACACCTTC
TRBV15	TRBJ1-6	TRBD1	-	CAISRWTGQRNNSPLHF	TGTGCCATCAGCAGATGGACAGGCCAAAGGAACAATTCACCCCTCCACTTT
TRBV6-2/TRBV6-3	TRBJ2-1	-	-	CASSHYYNEQFF	TGTGCCAGCAGTCACTACTACAATGAGCAGTTCTTC
TRBV18	TRBJ1-1	-	-	CASSPPWGRDTEAFF	TGTGCCAGCTCACCACCTTGGGGGAGAGACACTGAAGCTTTCTTT
TRBV6-1	TRBJ2-7	TRBD2	few	CASSRTDTSGGNYEQYF	TGTGCCAGCAGCCGCACAGACACTAGCGGCGGAAACTACGAGCAGTACTTC
TRBV7-2	TRBJ2-5	-	once	CASSRSQETQYF	TGTGCCAGCAGTCGGTCCCAAGAGACCCAGTACTTC